The entry below describes one T cell receptor (beta chain). Antigen specificity is unknown. TCRdb keeps only in-frame clones here, not all; method: immunoSEQ multiplex PCR. The table records under 150,000 clones, around 92% of them present only once. These data come from a study of T cell responses to AZD1222 COVID-19 vaccine. Turning to the study itself: Pooled samples include second doses given at about 4 or 12 weeks.

Overall study results and limits: Spike-specific TCR breadth and depth grew following two AZD1222 doses. Spike was spanned by vaccine-associated CD4 TCRs, with dominance at 160-218 and 743-854. Nearly half of spike-specific TCRs reportedly go after variant regions that carry no mutations.

The CDR3 sequence is 15 residues long. From germline, CDR1 is MGHRA and CDR2 YSYEKL. Losses at the gene ends were 1 base for V and 1 base for J; bases not matched to a gene: 1. The chain links TRBV4-1 to TRBJ2-7; 10 bases match TRBD2. This receptor was taken from an adult in good health. The sample was peripheral blood, taken on day 0 of AZD1222 vaccination. The CDR3 sequence is CASSQGLAGSYEQYF. As DNA, the CDR3 is TGCGCCAGCAGCCAAGGACTAGCGGGTTCCTACGAGCAGTACTTC.